These 29 T cell receptor beta chains were all obtained from the same sample, sequenced in a study of shared clonotypes between healthy human individuals. TCRdb's table, derived via immunoSEQ multiplex PCR, lists solely in-frame clones and lacks some. Counted here are 150,000 to 200,000 clones, approximately 61% occurring once; the ten biggest clones make up more than 9%. Material: memory CD4+ T cells sorted from blood. Specified subset: CD45RA-negative fraction. The receptors were sampled from a man aged 25 to 40 in good health.

The V gene is TRBV6-4, the J gene TRBJ2-1, with TRBD2 matching 10 bases. Germline loops: CDR1 MRHNA, CDR2 SNTAGT. With 6 bases clipped from V and 8 bases from J, the junction kept 19 bases outside the gene matches. CDR3 length: 18 residues. The CDR3 DNA reads TGTGCCAGCAGCGGGCAGGGGCAGTCGGGACTAGCGATCGATGAGCAGTTCTTC. It specifies CASSGQGQSGLAIDEQFF.

This clone was detected once. This sequence joins TRBV9 and TRBJ1-1, with D unclear. CDR3 length: 13 residues. The germline V and J ends were trimmed by 0 bases and 6 bases, with 9 bases remaining between them. Germline CDR1 and CDR2: SGDLS and YYNGEE. The CDR3 here is CASSVVYGAEAFF. The CDR3, as DNA: TGTGCCAGCAGCGTAGTATACGGGGCTGAAGCTTTCTTT.

The chain recombines TRBV29-1 with TRBJ2-1; 8 bases fit TRBD2. Germline values: CDR1 SQVTM, CDR2 ANQGSEA. The length of the CDR3 is 17 residues. Trimming cost V 1 base and J 2 bases; bases outside gene matches: 10. CDR3 in amino acids: CSVEGGGAGAPYNEQFF. CDR3 sequence (DNA): TGCAGCGTTGAAGGGGGAGGAGCGGGAGCCCCCTACAATGAGCAGTTCTTC.

Only one count was recorded for this clone. CDR3 nucleotides: TGTGCCACCCAAGGCCCCACAATTGGAACTGAAGCTTTCTTT. Residues: CATQGPTIGTEAFF. J is TRBJ1-1 and V is TRBV15; D is ambiguous. The CDR3 totals 14 residues. CDR1 is LNHNV, CDR2 YYDKDF, per germline (reference sequence). Trimming left V 8 bases short and J 5 bases short, with 18 bases between. The variable domain in full, completed from reference TRBV15 and TRBJ1-1, reads DAMVIQNPRYQVTQFGKPVTLSCSQTLNHNVMYWYQQKSSQAPKLLFHYYDKDFNNEADTPDNFQSRRPNTSFCFLDIRSPGLGDTAMYLCATQGPTIGTEAFFGQGTRLTVV.

V usage is TRBV5-1 and J usage is TRBJ1-2; D unresolved. Germline CDR1 and CDR2: SGHRS and YFSETQ. The V end lost 1 base, the J end lost 8 bases, and 18 bases lay between the germline ends. There are 15 residues in the CDR3. In DNA, the CDR3 is TGCGCCAGCAGCTTGTGGCTATTCCGGGATTCGGGCTACACCTTC. Its protein product is CASSLWLFRDSGYTF.

DNA for the CDR3: TGTGCCAGCAGCCGCTCCATGACAGGGCCCGGGGAGCTGTTTTTT. This gives the protein CASSRSMTGPGELFF. This sequence joins TRBV7-2 and TRBJ2-2; 7 positions match TRBD1. V lost 5 bases to trimming and J lost 6 bases; unmatched junction nucleotides: 9. There are 15 residues in the CDR3. Germline V gene data show CDR1 as SGHTA and CDR2 as FQGNSA.

This clone occurred once. The CDR3 protein is CASSLAGTAYNEQFF. The DNA of the CDR3 is TGCGCCAGCAGCTTGGCCGGGACAGCCTACAATGAGCAGTTCTTC. The gene calls are TRBV5-1 and TRBJ2-1; 7 bases match TRBD1. The CDR3 loop spans 15 amino acids. Germline V gene data show CDR1 as SGHRS and CDR2 as YFSETQ. With V trimmed by 0 bases and J by 2 bases, 2 bases remained unmatched.

V is TRBV30 and J is TRBJ1-5, with D possibly being TRBD1 (6 bases). From germline, CDR1 is GTSNPN and CDR2 SVGIG (reference sequence). This CDR3 has 12 residues. The germline V and J ends were trimmed by 8 bases and 9 bases, with 17 bases remaining between them. CDR3 coding DNA: TGTGCCGCGCGACAGGTTTGGGGGCCCCAGCATTTT. It codes for CAARQVWGPQHF.

The table lists this clone with a few counts. V usage is TRBV11-2 and J usage is TRBJ2-3, with 9 bases matching TRBD2. This CDR3 region has 15 residues. The J segment lost 4 bases and the V segment lost 1 base, leaving 3 bases of the junction unmatched. CDR1 and CDR2 (germline): SGHAT, FQNNGV. DNA for the CDR3: TGTGCCAGCAGCTTAGGCGGGAGGGGTCCAGATACGCAGTATTTT. As protein: CASSLGGRGPDTQYF.

A few counts support this clone. The gene calls are TRBV11-2 and TRBJ2-1; 9 nucleotides agree with TRBD2. V gave up 3 bases and J gave up 4 bases; unmatched junction bases: 7. This CDR3 contains 16 residues. Per germline, CDR1 SGHAT and CDR2 FQNNGV. The CDR3 DNA sequence: TGTGCCAGCAGCTTCCTCGGACTAGCGACATACAATGAGCAGTTCTTC. It specifies CASSFLGLATYNEQFF. The whole variable domain, remainder taken from reference TRBV11-2 and TRBJ2-1, is EAGVAQSPRYKIIEKRQSVAFWCNPISGHATLYWYQQILGQGPKLLIQFQNNGVVDDSQLPKDRFSAERLKGVDSTLKIQPAKLEDSAVYLCASSFLGLATYNEQFFGPGTRLTVL.

The chain combines TRBV5-4 with TRBJ1-2; D ambiguous. Germline CDR1 reads SGHNT; CDR2 reads YYREEE (reference sequence). The V gene lost 6 bases and the J gene lost 4 bases, with 10 bases spanning the gap. This CDR3 spans 12 amino acids. The CDR3 DNA is TGTGCCAGCACCCTAAGTTTCTATGGCTACACCTTC. It translates to CASTLSFYGYTF.

The rearrangement joins TRBV11-2 to TRBJ2-3, with D possibly matching TRBD2 (6 bases). CDR1 is SGHAT, CDR2 FQNNGV, per germline. This CDR3 contains 14 residues. V shed 4 bases and J shed 1 base, with 9 bases lying between them. CDR3 amino acids: CASSSTGGTDTQYF. In nucleotides, the CDR3 is TGTGCCAGCAGCTCCACGGGGGGCACAGATACGCAGTATTTT.

In this sample, this clone turned up once. V is TRBV27 and J is TRBJ2-7; D is uncertain. From germline, CDR1 is MNHEY and CDR2 SMNVEV (reference sequence). The CDR3 has 14 residues. Trimming left V 3 bases short and J 0 bases short, with 9 bases between. The CDR3 region has the DNA TGTGCCAGCAGTTTCAGTCGCCTCTCCTACGAGCAGTACTTC. Translation gives CASSFSRLSYEQYF.

The V and J genes are TRBV5-1 and TRBJ2-1, with TRBD2 matching 14 bases. The trim removed 4 bases at V and 9 bases at J, leaving 3 bases unmatched. The CDR3 covers 14 residues. Germline V gene sequence: CDR1 SGHRS, CDR2 YFSETQ. In DNA, the CDR3 is TGCGCCAGCAGCCCGGGACTAGCGGGAGTTGAGCAGTTCTTC. This encodes CASSPGLAGVEQFF.

V is TRBV10-3 and J is TRBJ2-7; TRBD1 matches at 8 bases. V lost 3 bases, J lost 5 bases, and 3 bases stayed unmatched. The CDR3 is 13 residues long. The germline V gene has CDR1 ENHRY and CDR2 SYGVKD. The CDR3 sequence: CAISDPDRDEQYF. The CDR3, as DNA: TGTGCCATCAGTGACCCGGACAGGGACGAGCAGTACTTC.

This rearrangement joins TRBV6-1 to TRBJ2-3, with D perhaps matching TRBD1 or TRBD2 (6 bases each). CDR1 is MNHNS and CDR2 is SASEGT in the germline V gene. The CDR3 has 17 residues. Trimming stripped 4 bases from V and 9 bases from J, with 26 bases between. CDR3 sequence: CASSVSEGGGRPATQYF. As DNA, the CDR3 is TGTGCCAGCAGTGTCTCGGAGGGGGGAGGCCGCCCAGCGACGCAGTATTTT.

This chain links TRBV5-1 with TRBJ2-5; maybe TRBD1 (5 bases). V was trimmed by 0 bases and J by 2 bases, leaving 5 bases between them. CDR3 length: 13 amino acids. The V gene's germline CDR1 is SGHRS and CDR2 YFSETQ. Here the CDR3 reads CASSLDRQETQYF. CDR3 DNA sequence: TGCGCCAGCAGCTTGGACAGGCAAGAGACCCAGTACTTC. The full variable domain, completed using reference TRBV5-1 and TRBJ2-5, is KAGVTQTPRYLIKTRGQQVTLSCSPISGHRSVSWYQQTPGQGLQFLFEYFSETQRNKGNFPGRFSGRQFSNSRSEMNVSTLELGDSALYLCASSLDRQETQYFGPGTRLLVL.

J is TRBJ2-7 and V is TRBV5-1; TRBD1 agrees at 9 bases. The CDR3 has 16 amino acids. Germline CDR1 is SGHRS and CDR2 is YFSETQ. After removal of 5 bases from V and 6 bases from J, the junction contained 15 bases not matched to a gene. The CDR3 nucleotides are TGCGCCAGCAGTTCCCAGGACAGGGGATCTGTCAGCGAGCAGTACTTC. It is translated as CASSSQDRGSVSEQYF.

The chain links TRBV11-2 to TRBJ1-2, with unresolved D. Germline CDR1 is SGHAT and CDR2 is FQNNGV. CDR3 length: 14 amino acids. Trimming cost V 5 bases and J 2 bases, with 12 bases left between them. The CDR3 DNA follows: TGTGCCAGCAGCCGAAGACGGTTAAACTATGGCTACACCTTC. Protein sequence: CASSRRRLNYGYTF.

The gene calls are TRBV6-1 and TRBJ2-7; 8 bases agree with TRBD2. The germline CDR1 and CDR2 sequences are MNHNS and SASEGT. This CDR3 is 14 amino acids long. The junction had 7 bases not matched to a gene; V was cut back by 7 bases and J by 2 bases. The CDR3 spells CASNVLAAAYEQYF. CDR3 DNA sequence: TGTGCCAGCAACGTACTAGCGGCCGCCTACGAGCAGTACTTC.

The J gene is TRBJ2-7, the V gene TRBV5-4; 7 bases line up with TRBD2. The J segment lost 4 bases and the V segment lost 2 bases, leaving 6 bases of the junction unmatched. CDR1 and CDR2 (germline): SGHNT, YYREEE (reference sequence). The CDR3 length is 14 residues. CDR3 in amino acids: CASSLRGSGYEQYF. For the CDR3, the DNA is TGTGCCAGCAGCTTACGGGGTAGCGGGTACGAGCAGTACTTC.

This clone has a handful of counts. At one boundary the junction diverges from the germline segment, which might be a read error. J is TRBJ2-4 and V is TRBV15; D might be TRBD1 or TRBD2, each matching 5 bases. Germline lookup yields CDR1 LNHNV and CDR2 YYDKDF (reference sequence). CDR3 length equals 12 residues. In DNA form, the CDR3 reads TGTGCCCCAGGGACGGGACGGGACCGCACTAACTTC. It is translated as CAPGTGRDRTNF.

The J gene is TRBJ2-7, the V gene TRBV19, with 8 bases that match TRBD1. J lost 2 bases, V lost 5 bases, and 2 bases had no gene match. The CDR3 runs to 13 residues. The germline V gene has CDR1 LNHDA and CDR2 SQIVND (reference sequence). The CDR3 here is CASSGTGTYEQYF. The CDR3 bases are TGTGCCAGTAGTGGGACAGGAACCTACGAGCAGTACTTC.

This clone was counted at least ten times. This chain joins TRBV27 and TRBJ1-2; 12 bases line up with TRBD1. The germline CDR1 and CDR2 sequences are MNHEY and SMNVEV (reference sequence). This CDR3 has 16 amino acids. V gave up 9 bases and J gave up 6 bases; unmatched junction bases: 14. As DNA, the CDR3 is TGTGCCAGTACCGCGGCGGGACAGGGGGCGAAGGATGGCTACACCTTC. This encodes CASTAAGQGAKDGYTF.

There are a few counts of this clone. V usage is TRBV5-4 and J usage is TRBJ2-1, with D possibly TRBD2 on 5 matching bases. The V gene lost 1 base and the J gene lost 0 bases, with 8 bases spanning the gap. The CDR3 consists of 15 residues. Germline values: CDR1 SGHNT, CDR2 YYREEE (reference sequence). CDR3 nucleotide sequence: TGTGCCAGCAGCTTGACCGGGGACTCCTACAATGAGCAGTTCTTC. This gives the protein CASSLTGDSYNEQFF.

This clone was found a few times. The chain carries TRBV5-1 and TRBJ2-7, with a weak D call TRBD1 (5 bases). The germline V gene has CDR1 SGHRS and CDR2 YFSETQ. V lost 2 bases and J lost 6, with 12 bases in between. This CDR3 is 13 amino acids long. The DNA of the CDR3 is TGCGCCAGCAGCTTCCAGGGAACGGCCGAGCAGTACTTC. Translating gives CASSFQGTAEQYF.

This rearrangement joins TRBV30 to TRBJ1-5; the D is unclear. CDR3 length equals 13 residues. Germline assignment: CDR1 GTSNPN and CDR2 SVGIG (reference sequence). The V end was cut by 3 bases, the J end by 5 bases, with 11 bases between. The CDR3 bases are TGTGCCTGGAGCCCCGGACGGGATCAGCCCCAGCATTTT. Translated: CAWSPGRDQPQHF.

The CDR3 reads CAITGRTGGSTDTQYF. The DNA of the CDR3 is TGTGCCATCACCGGGCGGACCGGTGGAAGCACAGATACGCAGTATTTT. This sequence joins TRBV10-3 and TRBJ2-3; D gene ambiguous. The CDR3 sequence is 16 residues long. CDR1 ENHRY and CDR2 SYGVKD come from the germline V gene. Deletions cut 7 bases from V and 0 bases from J, with 17 bases between.

This clone was observed once. The rearrangement links TRBV5-6 to TRBJ2-7; 11 bases map to TRBD2. Trimming removed 3 bases from V and 7 bases from J; junction bases left unmatched: 15. Germline V CDR1 and CDR2: SGHDT, YYEEEE. CDR3 length equals 17 residues. The DNA of the CDR3 is TGTGCCAGCAGCTACTCGACTAGCGGGATTCCGCGAAGGGAGCAGTACTTC. Its translation: CASSYSTSGIPRREQYF.